What follows describes a single TCR beta chain. Which antigen it targets is not known. Per-base quality was not reported, and no clone a single base away is much larger than it. This specimen comes from a study of T-cell reconstitution after alpha-beta-depleted transplantation in children (dated by TCRdb to the mid-2010s). For the study in its entirety: The study quantitatively tracked T-cell immune reconstitution after TCRalphabeta/CD19-depleted allogeneic hematopoietic cell transplantation in children using TCR repertoire profiling.

Library preparation employed PCR. This sample was sequenced with an Illumina HiSeq 2500. To normalize quantification of the TCRbeta repertoire, the TCR libraries were built with molecular barcoding that relied on unique molecular identifiers. The public reads were quality trimmed at Q25 with fastp and then assembled into clones with MiXCR by TCRdb, keeping productive beta chains. Identical CDR3 proteins give one entry, which carries the most common genes and DNA. The sample profile shows 250,000 to 350,000 distinct CDR3 sequences; more than 9% of them were found once. The ten largest clones add up to around 9.1% of the sample. This sequence originates from a human donor who donated a stem cell graft to a child with SCID. The sequencing here drew on PBMCs from the stem cell graft donor, taken from the stem cell graft.

The sequenced DNA is TGCGCCAGCAGCTTCGATAATAGCAATCAGCCCCAGCATTTT. It translates as CASSFDNSNQPQHF. The rearrangement combines TRBV5-1 with TRBJ1-5, with an unclear D gene assignment. The cysteine opens and the phenylalanine closes a CDR3 of 14 amino acids. The CDR3 DNA has 42 bases and is translated from base 1. CDR1 and CDR2 (SGHRS, YFSETQ) derive from the germline V gene. V lost 2 bases and J lost 0 bases; the stretch between them is 6 bases long.